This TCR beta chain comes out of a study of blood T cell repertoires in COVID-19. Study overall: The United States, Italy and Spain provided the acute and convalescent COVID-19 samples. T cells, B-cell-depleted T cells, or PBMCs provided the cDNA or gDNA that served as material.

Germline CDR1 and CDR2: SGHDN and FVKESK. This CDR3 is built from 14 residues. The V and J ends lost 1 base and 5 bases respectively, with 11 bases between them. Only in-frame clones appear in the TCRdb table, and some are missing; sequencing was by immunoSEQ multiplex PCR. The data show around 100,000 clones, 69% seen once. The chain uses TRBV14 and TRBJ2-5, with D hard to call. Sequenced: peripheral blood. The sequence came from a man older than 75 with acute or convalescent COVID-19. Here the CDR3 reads CASSQAWHGETQYF. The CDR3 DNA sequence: TGTGCCAGCAGCCAAGCCTGGCACGGGGAGACCCAGTACTTC.